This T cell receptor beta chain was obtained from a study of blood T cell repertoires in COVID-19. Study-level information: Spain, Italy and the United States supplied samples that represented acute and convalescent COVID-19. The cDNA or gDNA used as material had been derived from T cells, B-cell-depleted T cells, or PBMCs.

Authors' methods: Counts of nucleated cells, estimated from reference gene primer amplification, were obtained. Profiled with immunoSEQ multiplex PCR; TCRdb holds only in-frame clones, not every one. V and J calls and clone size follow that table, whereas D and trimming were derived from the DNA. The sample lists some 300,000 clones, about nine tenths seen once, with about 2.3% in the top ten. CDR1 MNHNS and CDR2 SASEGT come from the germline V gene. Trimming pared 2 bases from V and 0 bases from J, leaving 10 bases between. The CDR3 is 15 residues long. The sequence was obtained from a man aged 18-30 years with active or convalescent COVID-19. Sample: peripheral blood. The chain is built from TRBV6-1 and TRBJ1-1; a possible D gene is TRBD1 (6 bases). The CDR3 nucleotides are TGTGCCAGCAGTGAAAGGGGGATAATGAACACTGAAGCTTTCTTT. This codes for CASSERGIMNTEAFF.